This T cell receptor beta chain comes out of a study of response to subunit inactivated influenza vaccine (dated by TCRdb to between 2017 and 2018). Notes on the research overall: Deep quantitative T cell receptor repertoire profiling was used in the study to track responses to a trivalent subunit inactivated influenza vaccine.

The library was generated by RT-PCR. Instrument on record: Illumina HiSeq 2500. TCRdb reran the public reads through fastp at Q25 and MiXCR, keeping productive beta chains. Every entry covers one CDR3 protein and lists the most common genes and DNA from its rows. The sample yields about 800,000 distinct CDR3 sequences; around 21% were counted once. Clones ranked in the top ten supply 10% to 13% of the sample. Paper-wide results and their limitations: It was suggested by the authors that each seasonal influenza vaccination may recruit only a limited number of new T cells.

This clonotype appeared a few times. No antigen is known for it. It has no much larger one-base neighbor in the sample; base qualities were not kept. The germline V gene supplies CDR1 MNHEY and CDR2 SVGAGI. Its CDR3 holds 15 amino acids, cysteine through phenylalanine. Just the 45-base CDR3 DNA is kept, in frame starting at base 1. The trim is 5 bases for V and 0 bases for J, with a gap of 11 bases between the germline ends. The sample was PBMCs from blood, taken roughly 5 days after vaccination. The rearranged chain carries TRBV6-5 and TRBJ2-1, with a tentative D call of TRBD1 or TRBD2, each matching 6 bases. The TCR sequence derives from a man aged 45-65 years who received an inactivated influenza vaccine. Donor details come from another sample of the same person, matched by shared clones. The DNA sequence is TGTGCCAGCAGTAACGGGGGCGGCTCCTACAATGAGCAGTTCTTC. It translates to CASSNGGGSYNEQFF.